This T cell receptor beta chain was retrieved from a study of T cells in localized non-small cell lung cancer. Regarding the study as a whole: With higher T cell density in blood came longer overall survival. The greatest T cell clonality was found in uninvolved adjacent lung (higher than in tumor). Adjacent lung had a median about 57 of the 100 largest tumor clones.

Assay used: immunoSEQ multiplex PCR; TCRdb lists only in-frame clones, some missing. The sample records about 40,000 clones, about 88% being singletons. Regarding this clone: Antigen unknown.

Trimming took off 10 bases at V and 4 bases at J, with 14 bases between the two ends. Per the germline V gene, CDR1 is SEHNR and CDR2 is FQNEAQ (reference sequence). This CDR3 comprises 13 residues. The sequencing here drew on peripheral blood, taken before any cancer treatment. The chain uses TRBV7-9 and TRBJ1-3; no clear D gene. This TCR was sampled from a man aged 18 to 49 with stage I lung adenocarcinoma. CDR3 bases: TGTGCCACCCACGAGACTGGCGGAAACACCATATATTTT. Translating it yields CATHETGGNTIYF. Drawing the rest from reference TRBV7-9 and TRBJ1-3, the complete variable domain is DTGVSQNPRHKITKRGQNVTFRCDPISEHNRLYWYRQTLGQGPEFLTYFQNEAQLEKSRLLSDRFSAERPKGSFSTLEIQRTEQGDSAMYLCATHETGGNTIYFGEGSWLTVV.